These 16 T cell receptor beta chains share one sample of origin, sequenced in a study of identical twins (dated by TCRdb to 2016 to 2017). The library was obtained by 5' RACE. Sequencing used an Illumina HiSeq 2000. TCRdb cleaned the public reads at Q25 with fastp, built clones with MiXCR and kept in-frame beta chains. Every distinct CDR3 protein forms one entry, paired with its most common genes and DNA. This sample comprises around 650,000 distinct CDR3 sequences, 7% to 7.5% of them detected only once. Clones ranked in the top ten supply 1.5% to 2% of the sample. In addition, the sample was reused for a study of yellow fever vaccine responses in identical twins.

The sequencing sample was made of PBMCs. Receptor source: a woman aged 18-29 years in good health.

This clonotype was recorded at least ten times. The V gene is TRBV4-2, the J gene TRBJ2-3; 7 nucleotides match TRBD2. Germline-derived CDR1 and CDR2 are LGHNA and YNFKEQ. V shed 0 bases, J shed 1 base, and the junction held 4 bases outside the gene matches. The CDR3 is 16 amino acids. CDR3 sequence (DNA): TGTGCCAGCAGCCAAGAGCGAACTAGCGGCACAGATACGCAGTATTTT. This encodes CASSQERTSGTDTQYF.

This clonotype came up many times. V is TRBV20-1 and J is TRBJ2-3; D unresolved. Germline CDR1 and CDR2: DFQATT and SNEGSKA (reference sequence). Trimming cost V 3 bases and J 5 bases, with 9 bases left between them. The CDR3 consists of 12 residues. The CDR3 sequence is CSASWVEDTQYF. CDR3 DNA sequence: TGCAGTGCTAGTTGGGTTGAAGATACGCAGTATTTT.

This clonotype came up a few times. This CDR3 reads CASSPSALSYEQYF. CDR3 nucleotide sequence: TGTGCCAGCAGTCCTAGCGCACTCTCCTACGAGCAGTACTTC. The chain is built from TRBV28 and TRBJ2-7; tentative D call: TRBD2 (6 bases). In germline, CDR1 is MDHEN, CDR2 SYDVKM. The CDR3 sequence is 14 residues long. V was trimmed by 5 bases and J by 0 bases, leaving 11 bases between them.

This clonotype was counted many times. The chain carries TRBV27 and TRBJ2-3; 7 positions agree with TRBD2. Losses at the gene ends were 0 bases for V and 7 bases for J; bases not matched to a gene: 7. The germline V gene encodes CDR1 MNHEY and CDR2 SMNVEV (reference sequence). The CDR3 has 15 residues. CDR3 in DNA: TGTGCCAGCAGTTTATCGCCTAGCGGAACGAATACGCAGTATTTT. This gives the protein CASSLSPSGTNTQYF.

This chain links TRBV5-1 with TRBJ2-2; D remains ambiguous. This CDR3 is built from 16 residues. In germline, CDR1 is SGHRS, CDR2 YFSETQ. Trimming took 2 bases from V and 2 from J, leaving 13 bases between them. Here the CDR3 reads CASSFIPPENTGELFF. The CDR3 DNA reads TGCGCCAGCAGCTTCATTCCGCCCGAAAACACCGGGGAGCTGTTTTTT. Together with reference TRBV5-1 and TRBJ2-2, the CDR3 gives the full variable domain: KAGVTQTPRYLIKTRGQQVTLSCSPISGHRSVSWYQQTPGQGLQFLFEYFSETQRNKGNFPGRFSGRQFSNSRSEMNVSTLELGDSALYLCASSFIPPENTGELFFGEGSRLTVL.

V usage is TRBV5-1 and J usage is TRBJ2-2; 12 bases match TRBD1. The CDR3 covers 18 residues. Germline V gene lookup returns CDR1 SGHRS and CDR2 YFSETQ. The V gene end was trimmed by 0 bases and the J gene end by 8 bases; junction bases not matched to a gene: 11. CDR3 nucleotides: TGCGCCAGCAGCTTGGATCTCGGGACAGGGGGCGATATGGGGGAGCTGTTTTTT. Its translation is CASSLDLGTGGDMGELFF.

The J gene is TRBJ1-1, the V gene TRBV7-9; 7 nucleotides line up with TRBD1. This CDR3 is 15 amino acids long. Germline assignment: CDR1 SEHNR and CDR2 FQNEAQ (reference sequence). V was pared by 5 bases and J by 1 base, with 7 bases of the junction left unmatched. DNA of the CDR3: TGTGCCAGCAGCCGACCGACAGGGCCGAACACTGAAGCTTTCTTT. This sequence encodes CASSRPTGPNTEAFF.

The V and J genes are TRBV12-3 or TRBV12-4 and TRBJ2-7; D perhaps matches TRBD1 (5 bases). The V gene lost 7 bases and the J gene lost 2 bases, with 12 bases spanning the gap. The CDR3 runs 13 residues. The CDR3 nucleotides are TGTGCCAGCACCGGACATACTACCTACGAGCAGTACGTC. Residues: CASTGHTTYEQYV.

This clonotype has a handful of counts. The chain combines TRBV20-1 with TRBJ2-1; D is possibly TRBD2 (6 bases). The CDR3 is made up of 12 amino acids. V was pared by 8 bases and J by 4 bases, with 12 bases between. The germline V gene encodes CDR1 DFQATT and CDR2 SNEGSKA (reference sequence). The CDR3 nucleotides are TGCAGTTGTTTAAGCGGGTACAATGAGCAGTTCTTC. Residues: CSCLSGYNEQFF.

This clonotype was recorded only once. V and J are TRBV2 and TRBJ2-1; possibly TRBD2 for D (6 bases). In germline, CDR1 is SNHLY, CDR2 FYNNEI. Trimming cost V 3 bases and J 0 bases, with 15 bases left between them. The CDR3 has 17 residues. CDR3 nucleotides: TGTGCCAGCAGTGATAGCCTAGCGTGGAGCTCCTACAATGAGCAGTTCTTC. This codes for CASSDSLAWSSYNEQFF.

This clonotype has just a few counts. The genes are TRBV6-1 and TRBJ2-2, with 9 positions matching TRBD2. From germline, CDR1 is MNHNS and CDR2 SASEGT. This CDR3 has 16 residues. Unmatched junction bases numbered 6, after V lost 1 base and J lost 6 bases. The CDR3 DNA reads TGTGCCAGCAGTGAAGGGTGGAAGCGGGAGGCCGGGGAGCTGTTTTTT. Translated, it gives CASSEGWKREAGELFF.

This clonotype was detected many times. CDR3 amino acids: CASSPQSTASYEQYF. Written as DNA, the CDR3 is TGTGCCAGCAGCCCTCAGAGTACGGCCTCCTACGAGCAGTACTTC. The J gene is TRBJ2-7, the V gene TRBV14; D call uncertain. V was pared by 4 bases and J by 0 bases, with 13 bases between. The CDR3 is 15 residues long. Germline-derived CDR1 and CDR2 are SGHDN and FVKESK.

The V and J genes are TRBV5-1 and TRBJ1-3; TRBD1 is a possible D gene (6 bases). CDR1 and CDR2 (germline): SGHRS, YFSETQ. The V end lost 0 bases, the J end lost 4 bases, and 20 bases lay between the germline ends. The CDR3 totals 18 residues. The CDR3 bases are TGCGCCAGCAGCTTGGCCGGTGGAGTCAGGGGCTTCGGAAACACCATATATTTT. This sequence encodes CASSLAGGVRGFGNTIYF.

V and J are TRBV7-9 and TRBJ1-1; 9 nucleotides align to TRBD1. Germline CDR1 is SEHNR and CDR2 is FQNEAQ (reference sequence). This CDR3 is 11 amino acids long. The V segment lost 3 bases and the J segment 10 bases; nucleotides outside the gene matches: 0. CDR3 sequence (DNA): TGTGCCAGCAGCTTGGGACAGGGAGCTTTCTTT. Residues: CASSLGQGAFF.

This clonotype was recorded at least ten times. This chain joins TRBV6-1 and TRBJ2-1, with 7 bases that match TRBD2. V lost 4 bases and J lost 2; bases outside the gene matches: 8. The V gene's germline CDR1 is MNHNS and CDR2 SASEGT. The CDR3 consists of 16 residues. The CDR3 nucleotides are TGTGCCAGCAGTGCCTTCGGCGGGAGCCCCTACAATGAGCAGTTCTTC. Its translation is CASSAFGGSPYNEQFF.

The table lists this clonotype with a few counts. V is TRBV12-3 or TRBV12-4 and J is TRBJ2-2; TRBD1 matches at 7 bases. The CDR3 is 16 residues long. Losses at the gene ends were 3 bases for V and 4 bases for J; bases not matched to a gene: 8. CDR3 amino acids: CASSFVTGPGTGELFF. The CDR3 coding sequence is TGTGCCAGCAGTTTTGTGACAGGGCCGGGCACCGGGGAGCTGTTTTTT.